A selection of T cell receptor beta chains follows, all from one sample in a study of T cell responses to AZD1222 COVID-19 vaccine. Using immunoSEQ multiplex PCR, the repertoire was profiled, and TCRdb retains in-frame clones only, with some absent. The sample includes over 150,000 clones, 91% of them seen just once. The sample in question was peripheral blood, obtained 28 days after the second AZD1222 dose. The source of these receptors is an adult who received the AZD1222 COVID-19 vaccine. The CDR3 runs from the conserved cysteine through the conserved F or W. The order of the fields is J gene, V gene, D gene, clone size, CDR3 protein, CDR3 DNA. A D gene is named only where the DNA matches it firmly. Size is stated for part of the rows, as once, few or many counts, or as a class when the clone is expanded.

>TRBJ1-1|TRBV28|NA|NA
CASQENTEAFF
TGTGCCAGCCAGGAGAACACTGAAGCTTTCTTT
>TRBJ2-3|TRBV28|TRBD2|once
CASSSSGRSDTQYF
TGTGCCAGCAGCTCTAGCGGGAGATCAGATACGCAGTATTTT
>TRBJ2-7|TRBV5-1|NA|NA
CASRVQGRDEQYF
TGCGCCAGCAGAGTCCAGGGGCGGGACGAGCAGTACTTC
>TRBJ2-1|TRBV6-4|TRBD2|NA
CASSGAGGLDEQFF
TGTGCCAGCTCCGGGGCGGGAGGGTTGGATGAGCAGTTCTTC
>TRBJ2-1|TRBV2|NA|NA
CASSRQALNEQFF
TGTGCCAGCAGTCGGCAGGCCCTCAATGAGCAGTTCTTC
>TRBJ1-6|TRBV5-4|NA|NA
CASSLASGSPLHF
TGTGCCAGCAGCTTGGCTTCTGGGTCACCCCTCCACTTT
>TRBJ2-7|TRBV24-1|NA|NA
CATSDFPDSYEQYF
TGTGCCACCAGTGATTTCCCGGATTCCTACGAGCAGTACTTC
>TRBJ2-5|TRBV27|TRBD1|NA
CASSAISSGGYKTQYF
TGTGCCAGCAGTGCGATTTCGTCAGGGGGATATAAGACCCAGTACTTC
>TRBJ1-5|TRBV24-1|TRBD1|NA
CATSDARQGAQPQHF
TGTGCCACCAGTGACGCACGACAGGGCGCTCAGCCCCAGCATTTT
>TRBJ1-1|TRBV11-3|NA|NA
CASSFRYTEAFF
TGTGCCAGCAGCTTTAGATACACTGAAGCTTTCTTT
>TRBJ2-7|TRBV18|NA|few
CASSPGTSGYEQYF
TGTGCCAGCTCACCCGGGACATCCGGCTACGAGCAGTACTTC
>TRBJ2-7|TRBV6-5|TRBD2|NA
CASSGTSGYEQYF
TGTGCCAGCTCGGGGACTAGCGGCTACGAGCAGTACTTC
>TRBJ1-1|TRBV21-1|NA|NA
CASPRSTRDGRGIRLHTEAFF
TGTGCCAGCCCTCGATCTACCAGGGACGGAAGGGGTATAAGGTTGCACACTGAAGCTTTCTTT
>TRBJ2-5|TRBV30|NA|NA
CAWSRGQGQETQYF
TGTGCCTGGAGTCGTGGTCAGGGCCAAGAGACCCAGTACTTC
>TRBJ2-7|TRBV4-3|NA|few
CASSQETLEGRSYEQYF
TGCGCCAGCAGCCAAGAGACCCTGGAGGGTAGGTCCTACGAGCAGTACTTC
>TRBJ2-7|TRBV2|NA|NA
CASSEDGSYEQYF
TGTGCCAGCAGTGAGGACGGGTCATACGAGCAGTACTTC
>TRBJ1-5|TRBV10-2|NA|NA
CARRGRGGRGSNQPQHF
TGCGCCCGCAGGGGACGGGGAGGCAGGGGAAGCAATCAGCCCCAGCATTTT
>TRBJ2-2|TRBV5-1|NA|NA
CASSLESLGAGELFF
TGCGCCAGCAGCTTGGAATCACTGGGGGCCGGGGAGCTGTTTTTT
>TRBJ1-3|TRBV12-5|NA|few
CASGLLNTIYF
TGTGCTAGTGGTTTATTGAACACCATATATTTT
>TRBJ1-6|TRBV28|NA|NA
CASSLFRRVGSNNSPLHF
TGTGCCAGCAGTTTATTTCGGAGGGTGGGGTCCAATAATTCACCCCTCCACTTT
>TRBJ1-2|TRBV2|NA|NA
CASSGGRGRGKFGYTF
TGTGCCAGCAGTGGGGGTCGGGGCAGGGGCAAGTTTGGCTACACCTTC
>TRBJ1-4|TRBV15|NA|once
CATSPTNEKLFF
TGTGCCACCTCCCCGACTAATGAAAAACTGTTTTTT
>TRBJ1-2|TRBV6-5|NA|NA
CARGTPQGYTF
TGTGCCAGGGGGACTCCACAGGGCTACACCTTC
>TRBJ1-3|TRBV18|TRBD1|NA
CASSEGQGGGNTIYF
TGTGCCAGCTCAGAAGGACAGGGCGGAGGGAACACCATATATTTT
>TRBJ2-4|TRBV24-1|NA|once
CATSVWGGWVIQYF
TGTGCCACCAGTGTTTGGGGGGGCTGGGTCATTCAGTACTTC
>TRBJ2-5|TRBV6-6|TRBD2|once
CASSPGIAGKETQYF
TGTGCCAGCAGTCCCGGGATAGCGGGGAAAGAGACCCAGTACTTC
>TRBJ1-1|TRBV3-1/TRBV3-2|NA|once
CASSLGTVLGAFF
TGTGCCAGCAGCCTAGGGACGGTACTTGGAGCTTTCTTT
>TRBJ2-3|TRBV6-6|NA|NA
CASSYLQGDTQYF
TGTGCCAGCAGTTACTTACAGGGAGATACGCAGTATTTT
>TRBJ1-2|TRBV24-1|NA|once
CANLSRANYGYTF
TGTGCCAATCTTTCCAGGGCAAACTATGGCTACACCTTC
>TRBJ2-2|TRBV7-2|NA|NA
CASSLDGRAGELFF
TGTGCCAGCAGCTTAGATGGGCGAGCCGGGGAGCTGTTTTTT
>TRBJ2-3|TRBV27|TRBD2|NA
CASSSGGGRARGDTQYF
TGTGCCAGCAGCTCTGGAGGCGGGAGGGCAAGGGGAGATACGCAGTATTTT
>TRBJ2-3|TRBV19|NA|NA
CASSSPTGTSTDTQYF
TGTGCCAGTAGTAGCCCGACAGGGACTAGCACAGATACGCAGTATTTT
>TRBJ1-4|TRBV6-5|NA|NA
CASNAAKLFF
TGTGCCAGCAATGCGGCAAAACTGTTTTTT
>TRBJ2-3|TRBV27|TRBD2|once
CASSSWTSGIPDTQYF
TGTGCCAGCAGTTCCTGGACTAGCGGGATCCCAGATACGCAGTATTTT
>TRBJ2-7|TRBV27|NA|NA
CASSFHGSYEQYF
TGTGCCAGCAGTTTCCACGGCTCCTACGAGCAGTACTTC
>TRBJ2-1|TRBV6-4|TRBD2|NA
CASSGRLAGASEQFF
TGTGCCAGCAGTGGGAGGCTAGCGGGAGCTAGCGAGCAGTTCTTC
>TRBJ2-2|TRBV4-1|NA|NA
CASSQETGRAGELFF
TGCGCCAGCAGCCAAGAGACAGGCCGGGCCGGGGAGCTGTTTTTT
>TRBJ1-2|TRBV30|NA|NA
CAWAGNYGYTF
TGTGCCTGGGCAGGGAACTATGGCTACACCTTC
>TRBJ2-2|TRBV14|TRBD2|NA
CASSPSGRWTGELFF
TGTGCCAGCAGCCCTAGCGGGAGATGGACCGGGGAGCTGTTTTTT
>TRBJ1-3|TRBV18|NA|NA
CASSEAGGNTIYF
TGTGCCAGCTCAGAGGCAGGTGGAAACACCATATATTTT
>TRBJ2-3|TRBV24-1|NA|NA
CATSNVPSTDTQYF
TGTGCCACCAGCAACGTGCCGAGCACAGATACGCAGTATTTT
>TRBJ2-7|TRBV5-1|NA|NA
CASSWAGGAEDEQYF
TGCGCCAGCAGCTGGGCAGGGGGGGCCGAGGACGAGCAGTACTTC
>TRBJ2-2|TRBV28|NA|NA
CATRADTNTGELFF
TGTGCCACCAGGGCGGATACGAACACCGGGGAGCTGTTTTTT
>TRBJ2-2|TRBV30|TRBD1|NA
CAWSSTGAGVTGELFF
TGTGCCTGGAGTTCAACAGGGGCAGGGGTCACCGGGGAGCTGTTTTTT
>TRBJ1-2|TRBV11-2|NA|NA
CASSQDLNYGYTF
TGTGCCAGCAGCCAAGACCTTAACTATGGCTACACCTTC
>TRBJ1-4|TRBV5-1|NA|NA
CASSFQPQPTNEKLFF
TGCGCCAGCAGCTTCCAGCCCCAACCAACTAATGAAAAACTGTTTTTT
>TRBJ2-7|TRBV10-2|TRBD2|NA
CASSEAGGTNEQYF
TGCGCCAGCAGTGAGGCGGGAGGAACAAACGAGCAGTACTTC
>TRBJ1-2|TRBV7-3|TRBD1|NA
CASSKSRDRAGGGYTF
TGTGCCAGCAGCAAGTCCCGGGACAGGGCCGGGGGTGGCTACACCTTC
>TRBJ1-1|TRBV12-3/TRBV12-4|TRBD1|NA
CASRDRQNTEAFF
TGTGCCAGCAGGGACAGGCAGAACACTGAAGCTTTCTTT
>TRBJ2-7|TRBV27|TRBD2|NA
CASSLHSGEISYEQYF
TGTGCCAGCAGTTTACACAGCGGGGAGATCTCCTACGAGCAGTACTTC
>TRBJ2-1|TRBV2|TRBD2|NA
CASNEGLAGVSEQFF
TGTGCCAGCAACGAGGGACTAGCGGGAGTATCCGAGCAGTTCTTC
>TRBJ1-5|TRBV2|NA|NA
CASGRDSNQPQHF
TGTGCCAGCGGAAGGGACAGCAATCAGCCCCAGCATTTT
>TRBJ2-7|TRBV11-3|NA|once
CASSAGEGYEQYF
TGTGCCAGCAGCGCAGGGGAGGGCTACGAGCAGTACTTC
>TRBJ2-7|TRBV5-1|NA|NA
CASSLLVTTYEQYF
TGCGCCAGCAGCTTGTTGGTTACCACCTACGAGCAGTACTTC
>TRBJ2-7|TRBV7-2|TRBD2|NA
CASSLLAGVRSYEQYF
TGTGCCAGCAGCTTACTAGCGGGAGTTCGGTCCTACGAGCAGTACTTC
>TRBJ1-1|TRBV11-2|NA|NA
CASSWLWGGSTEAFF
TGTGCCAGCAGCTGGCTTTGGGGCGGAAGCACTGAAGCTTTCTTT
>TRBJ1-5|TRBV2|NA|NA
CASNGGQGWTQPQHF
TGTGCCAGCAACGGGGGCCAGGGGTGGACTCAGCCCCAGCATTTT
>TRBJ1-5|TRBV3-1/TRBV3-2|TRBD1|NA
CASSQTGGKRNQPQHF
TGTGCCAGCAGCCAGACAGGGGGGAAGCGCAATCAGCCCCAGCATTTT